This is a list of T cell receptor beta chains from one sample in a study of OX40 agonist ivuxolimab in advanced cancers. TCRdb's table, derived via immunoSEQ multiplex PCR, lists solely in-frame clones and lacks some. This sample has 65,000 to 85,000 clones, with around 90% found just once. The sequencing used CD4+ or CD8+ T cells sorted from blood, collected in a trial of the OX40 agonist ivuxolimab. The receptors here all came from an adult with an advanced solid tumor such as melanoma, head and neck, liver or kidney cancer. Both conserved end residues are trimmed from each CDR3. Fields, in order: clone size, V gene, CDR3 protein. Only part of the rows carry a size: once, few, many, or a class if the clone is expanded.

. TRBV6-1 ASSENNYEQY
. TRBV6-4 ASTSGKDSNQPQH
. TRBV28 ASRVPGQLNRDTEAF
. TRBV5-1 ASSTPGGSGEAF
once TRBV10-3 AISGVQNSYEQY
. TRBV15 ATSFDMMNTEAF
. TRBV21-1 ASSKGGEREVYEQY
. TRBV6-1 ASTGTASFTQY
. TRBV15 ATSTGTSGDNEQF
. TRBV7-2 ASSLRVLGGYT
once TRBV13 ASSSGTSGRGSTDTQY
once TRBV5-1 ASSAGQGWNTEAF